This T cell receptor (beta chain) derives from a study of early stage breast cancer tumors. Looking at the study overall: Most of the 16 invasive tumors were ER+, PR+ and HER2-. The ER+/PR+/HER2- tumors included 7 to 9 ductal and a few lobular carcinomas. Around 10-fold was the mean read coverage per sample.

Each sample had two DNA replicates, about 0.47 ug blood or roughly 1.6 ug tissue. This table comes from immunoSEQ multiplex PCR, and its TCRdb copy is limited to in-frame clones, with some not included. The data hold fewer than 70,000 clones, with 70% to 80% observed a single time. CDR1 is MNHNY and CDR2 is SVGAGI in the germline V gene (reference sequence). The V segment lost 7 bases and the J segment 2 bases; nucleotides outside the gene matches: 11. The CDR3 consists of 16 residues. The V and J genes are TRBV6-6 and TRBJ2-4, with 7 bases identical to TRBD2. The sample was blood. The sequence was collected from a person in their thirties with breast cancer. The CDR3 nucleotides read TGTGCCAGCACCCCCTTAGGCGGGAGATCCAAAAACATTCAGTACTTC. Amino acids: CASTPLGGRSKNIQYF.